Described below is a single TCR beta chain sequence and its context. Its antigen is currently unknown. The record originates from a study of human CD8 memory T cell subsets. Sequencing libraries of TCR beta were made by UMI-labeled 5' RACE. TCRdb reprocessed the 5' RACE reads and reports one entry per CDR3 protein, with no DNA. This sample's clone table lists around 11,000 distinct CDR3 sequences. Broader study findings: By Chao1 estimates, precursor exhausted T cells appeared less diverse than stem-like memory T cells. Both stem-like memory T cells and precursor exhausted T cells showed comparably high diversity, which set them apart from effector memory cells.

Germline V gene lookup returns CDR1 MDHEN and CDR2 SYDVKM. This CDR3 is 16 amino acids long. This receptor was identified in a human donor in good health. The chain employs TRBV28 and TRBJ1-2; checking the TCRdb D call of TRBD1 is not possible without DNA. Sequenced material: CD8+ T cells from PBMCs. The CDR3 is CASSSSSTVLNYGYTF.